These 21 T cell receptor beta chains came from one sample sequenced in a study of OX40 agonist ivuxolimab in advanced cancers. Some clones are missing from TCRdb's copy, which holds only in-frame ones; the method was immunoSEQ multiplex PCR. The sample comprises about 46,000 clones, 82% of which are singletons, and about 1.8% rests with the top ten. The sequencing here drew on CD4+ or CD8+ T cells sorted from blood, taken in a trial of the OX40 agonist ivuxolimab. The receptors originated from an adult with an advanced solid tumor such as melanoma, head and neck, liver or kidney cancer.

The chain is built from TRBV14 and TRBJ1-6; 8 bases match TRBD1. The ends lost 5 bases at V and 6 bases at J; junction bases unmatched: 3. The CDR3 has 14 residues. CDR1 and CDR2 (germline): SGHDN, FVKESK. CDR3 sequence: CASSYDRGNSPLHF. CDR3 in DNA: TGTGCCAGCAGCTATGACAGGGGTAATTCACCCCTCCACTTT.

This sequence joins TRBV18 and TRBJ1-1, with D perhaps TRBD1 (5 bases). Germline V gives CDR1 KGHSH, CDR2 LQKENI. The CDR3 length is 15 residues. Trimming shortened V by 0 bases and J by 1 base, and 9 bases separated the two germline ends. CDR3 bases: TGTGCCAGCTCACCACCGACAGCTAGGAACACTGAAGCTTTCTTT. Amino acids: CASSPPTARNTEAFF.

V usage is TRBV29-1 and J usage is TRBJ1-1, with D possibly TRBD1 on 6 matching bases. The CDR3 contains 13 residues. Trimming shortened V by 3 bases and J by 0 bases, and 8 bases separated the two germline ends. CDR1 SQVTM and CDR2 ANQGSEA come from the germline V gene. The chain's CDR3 is CSVDKGVNTEAFF. The DNA of the CDR3 is TGCAGCGTTGATAAGGGGGTGAACACTGAAGCTTTCTTT. Full variable domain (outside the CDR3, taken from reference TRBV29-1 and TRBJ1-1): SAVISQKPSRDICQRGTSLTIQCQVDSQVTMMFWYRQQPGQSLTLIATANQGSEATYESGFVIDKFPISRPNLTFSTLTVSNMSPEDSSIYLCSVDKGVNTEAFFGQGTRLTVV.

The J gene is TRBJ2-7, the V gene TRBV29-1, with unresolved D. This CDR3 is built from 14 residues. Between the trimmed V and J ends, which lost 5 bases and 2 bases, there was a span of 16 bases. Germline lookup yields CDR1 SQVTM and CDR2 ANQGSEA. The CDR3 DNA reads TGCAGCGTTACTGGGTCTAGTAATCCCTACGAGCAGTACTTC. It encodes CSVTGSSNPYEQYF.

The chain recombines TRBV4-1 with TRBJ2-6; no clear D gene. Trimming left V 1 base short and J 0 bases short, with 7 bases between. Germline CDR1 and CDR2: MGHRA and YSYEKL. This CDR3 has 16 amino acids. CDR3 residues: CASSQVVHSGANVLTF. CDR3 nucleotides: TGCGCCAGCAGCCAAGTTGTCCACTCTGGGGCCAACGTCCTGACTTTC.

V is TRBV7-9 and J is TRBJ2-1; 7 bases are a match to TRBD2. CDR3 length: 15 residues. V was pared by 5 bases and J by 0 bases, with 4 bases of the junction left unmatched. The germline V gene encodes CDR1 SEHNR and CDR2 FQNEAQ (reference sequence). CDR3: CASSARGDSYNEQFF. The CDR3 coding sequence is TGTGCCAGCAGCGCTCGGGGGGACTCCTACAATGAGCAGTTCTTC.

This clone has just a few counts. The chain links TRBV7-2 to TRBJ1-1; D is unresolved. Per the germline V gene, CDR1 is SGHTA and CDR2 is FQGNSA. This CDR3 has 14 amino acids. Deletions cut 3 bases from V and 1 base from J, with 9 bases between. CDR3: CASSFTGSNTEAFF. CDR3 bases: TGTGCCAGCAGCTTTACTGGTTCGAACACTGAAGCTTTCTTT.

This CDR3 is CSVETGAYGYTF. The CDR3, as DNA: TGCAGCGTTGAAACAGGGGCCTATGGCTACACCTTC. The chain uses TRBV29-1 and TRBJ1-2; TRBD1 aligns across 7 bases. The CDR3 is 12 residues long. After removal of 2 bases from V and 4 bases from J, the junction contained 1 base not matched to a gene. CDR1 and CDR2 (germline): SQVTM, ANQGSEA.

The chain links TRBV19 to TRBJ1-1; a possible D gene is TRBD1 (6 bases). Between the trimmed V and J ends, which lost 8 bases and 2 bases, there was a span of 9 bases. The CDR3 runs to 12 residues. Germline V gene lookup returns CDR1 LNHDA and CDR2 SQIVND (reference sequence). CDR3 region: CASLQGNTEAFF. The CDR3 nucleotides read TGTGCCAGTTTACAGGGTAACACTGAAGCTTTCTTT. Looking up the rest from reference TRBV19 and TRBJ1-1 gives the full variable domain: DGGITQSPKYLFRKEGQNVTLSCEQNLNHDAMYWYRQDPGQGLRLIYYSQIVNDFQKGDIAEGYSVSREKKESFPLTVTSAQKNPTAFYLCASLQGNTEAFFGQGTRLTVV.

The J gene is TRBJ2-6, the V gene TRBV6-1; D call uncertain. The length of the CDR3 is 15 residues. V lost 1 base to trimming and J lost 0 bases, with 4 bases between them. The V gene's germline CDR1 is MNHNS and CDR2 SASEGT. The CDR3 region has the DNA TGTGCCAGCAGTGAAGACAACTCTGGGGCCAACGTCCTGACTTTC. Protein: CASSEDNSGANVLTF.

V and J are TRBV4-2 and TRBJ1-6; a possible D gene is TRBD1 (6 bases). The CDR3 runs to 14 residues. Germline values: CDR1 LGHNA, CDR2 YNFKEQ. V lost 4 bases and J lost 10, with 14 bases in between. CDR3 protein: CASSRGPQDSPLHF. In nucleotides, the CDR3 is TGTGCCAGCAGCCGGGGGCCTCAGGACTCACCCCTCCACTTT.

CDR3 nucleotides: TGTGCCAGCAGCCTATATGGCGTGGTCACTGAAGCTTTCTTT. Translated: CASSLYGVVTEAFF. The chain employs TRBV11-1 and TRBJ1-1; no firm D call. The ends were cut back, 5 bases at V and 4 bases at J, with 14 bases in the middle. This CDR3 has 14 amino acids. Germline CDR1 and CDR2: SGHAT and FQDESV (reference sequence).

This rearrangement joins TRBV6-5 to TRBJ1-2; no reliable D call. The V gene lost 6 bases and the J gene lost 4 bases, with 15 bases spanning the gap. Germline loops: CDR1 MNHEY, CDR2 SVGAGI. CDR3 length equals 14 residues. The CDR3 reads CASRTLGSFYGYTF. In nucleotides, the CDR3 is TGTGCCAGCAGGACCCTGGGCAGCTTCTATGGCTACACCTTC.

CDR3 in DNA: TGTGCCAGCAGTTTTACCGGGACAGGGGTACACGAGCAGTACTTC. It is translated as CASSFTGTGVHEQYF. The chain uses TRBV27 and TRBJ2-7, with TRBD1 identical over 10 bases. The CDR3 is 15 residues long. Germline values: CDR1 MNHEY, CDR2 SMNVEV (reference sequence). V was clipped by 3 bases and J by 5 bases; unmatched bases: 7.

V and J are TRBV4-1 and TRBJ2-7, with 7 positions matching TRBD1. The CDR3 sequence is 15 residues long. From germline, CDR1 is MGHRA and CDR2 YSYEKL. J gave up 2 bases and V 0 bases, and 4 bases lay outside the gene matches. CDR3 coding DNA: TGCGCCAGCAGCCAAGATCCCGGACAGGCCTACGAGCAGTACTTC. Translation: CASSQDPGQAYEQYF.

The chain carries TRBV5-6 and TRBJ1-1; TRBD1 matches 8 bases. The CDR3 sequence is 15 residues long. J gave up 4 bases and V 4 bases, and 9 bases lay outside the gene matches. Per germline, CDR1 SGHDT and CDR2 YYEEEE. The CDR3 reads CASSPDRGGGTEAFF. Here the CDR3 DNA reads TGTGCCAGCAGCCCCGACAGGGGCGGGGGCACTGAAGCTTTCTTT.

The sample holds a few counts of this clone. J is TRBJ1-6 and V is TRBV6-6; 10 bases are a match to TRBD1. This CDR3 is 15 amino acids long. Per the germline V gene, CDR1 is MNHNY and CDR2 is SVGAGI (reference sequence). The V and J ends lost 5 bases and 11 bases, in that order; junction bases with no gene match: 9. The CDR3: CASSITGTGEAPLHF. The CDR3 nucleotides read TGTGCCAGCAGTATTACCGGGACAGGGGAGGCACCCCTCCACTTT.

The chain carries TRBV6-6 and TRBJ2-1; D may match TRBD1 or TRBD2 (7 bases each). This CDR3 has 14 residues. The V and J ends lost 5 bases and 8 bases respectively, with 16 bases between them. The germline V gene has CDR1 MNHNY and CDR2 SVGAGI (reference sequence). The CDR3 DNA is TGTGCCAGCAGTCCCCAGGGGGGGCTTGATGAGCAGTTCTTC. Its protein is CASSPQGGLDEQFF.

The chain carries TRBV4-1 and TRBJ2-5; 7 bases align to TRBD2. The V gene's germline CDR1 is MGHRA and CDR2 YSYEKL. The ends lost 0 bases at V and 5 bases at J; junction bases unmatched: 9. CDR3 size: 16 residues. Written as DNA, the CDR3 is TGCGCCAGCAGCCAAGATTCAACGGGGGGTTACGAGACCCAGTACTTC. Protein: CASSQDSTGGYETQYF.

Turning to this clone: The junction departs from germline at one end; a sequencing error may be responsible. The chain uses TRBV7-9 and TRBJ2-1, with 9 bases matching TRBD2. From germline, CDR1 is SEHNR and CDR2 FQNEAQ (reference sequence). This CDR3 contains 16 residues. The CDR3 bases are TGTGCCAGCAGCATAGCCGGCGGGGGGGCCTACAATGAGCAGTTCTTC. This encodes CASSIAGGGAYNEQFF. Filled out from reference TRBV7-9 and TRBJ2-1, the complete variable domain reads DTGVSQNPRHKITKRGQNVTFRCDPISEHNRLYWYRQTLGQGPEFLTYFQNEAQLEKSRLLSDRFSAERPKGSFSTLEIQRTEQGDSAMYLCASSIAGGGAYNEQFFGPGTRLTVL.

The CDR3: CASTSGQGWGNEQFF. The CDR3 DNA is TGTGCCAGCACCTCGGGACAGGGTTGGGGCAATGAGCAGTTCTTC. The chain carries TRBV27 and TRBJ2-1, with TRBD1 identical over 9 bases. The CDR3 has 15 residues. V shed 7 bases and J 6 bases; nucleotides not matched to a gene: 10. From germline, CDR1 is MNHEY and CDR2 SMNVEV (reference sequence).